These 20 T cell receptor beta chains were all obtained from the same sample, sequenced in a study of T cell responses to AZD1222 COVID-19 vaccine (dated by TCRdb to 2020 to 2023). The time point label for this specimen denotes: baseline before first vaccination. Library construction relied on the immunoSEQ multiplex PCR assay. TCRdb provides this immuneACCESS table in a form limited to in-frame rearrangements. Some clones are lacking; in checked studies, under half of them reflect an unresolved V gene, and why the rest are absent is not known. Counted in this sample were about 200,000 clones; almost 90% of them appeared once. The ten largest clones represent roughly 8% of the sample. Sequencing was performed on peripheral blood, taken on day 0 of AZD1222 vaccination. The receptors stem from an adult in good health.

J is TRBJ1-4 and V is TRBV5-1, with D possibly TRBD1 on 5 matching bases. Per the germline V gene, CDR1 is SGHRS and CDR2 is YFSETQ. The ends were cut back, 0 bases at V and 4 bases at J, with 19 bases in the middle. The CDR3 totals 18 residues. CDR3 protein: CASSLAQTGTNYNEKLFF. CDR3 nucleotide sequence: TGCGCCAGCAGCTTGGCACAAACAGGAACTAATTATAATGAAAAACTGTTTTTT.

CDR3 amino acids: CASSSGQGNSPLHF. CDR3 coding DNA: TGTGCCAGCAGCTCGGGACAGGGTAATTCACCCCTCCACTTT. V is TRBV7-6 and J is TRBJ1-6; 9 bases agree with TRBD1. Trimming cost V 4 bases and J 6 bases; bases outside gene matches: 1. The CDR3 loop spans 14 amino acids. The germline CDR1 and CDR2 sequences are SGHVS and FNYEAQ.

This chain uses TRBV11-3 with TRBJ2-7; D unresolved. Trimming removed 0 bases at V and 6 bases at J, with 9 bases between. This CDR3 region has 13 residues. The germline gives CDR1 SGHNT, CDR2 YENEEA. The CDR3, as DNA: TGTGCCAGCAGCTTAGATAGTTTTAGCGAGCAGTACTTC. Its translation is CASSLDSFSEQYF.

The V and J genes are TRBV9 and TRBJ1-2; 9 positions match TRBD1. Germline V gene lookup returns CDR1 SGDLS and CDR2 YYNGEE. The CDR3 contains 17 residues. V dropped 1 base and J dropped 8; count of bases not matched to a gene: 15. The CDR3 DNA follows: TGTGCCAGCAGCGTAAAGGGACAGGGTATCAGTGGGAAGGGCTACACCTTC. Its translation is CASSVKGQGISGKGYTF.

The CDR3 bases are TGTGCCAGCAGCTTAGTGGGGGGTTTGGGCGAGCAGTACTTC. Protein product: CASSLVGGLGEQYF. The rearrangement uses TRBV11-2 and TRBJ2-7; D possibly corresponds to TRBD2 (6 bases). V was cut by 1 base and J by 6 bases, with 13 bases left in between. The CDR3 spans 14 residues. CDR1 and CDR2 from the germline V gene are SGHAT and FQNNGV.

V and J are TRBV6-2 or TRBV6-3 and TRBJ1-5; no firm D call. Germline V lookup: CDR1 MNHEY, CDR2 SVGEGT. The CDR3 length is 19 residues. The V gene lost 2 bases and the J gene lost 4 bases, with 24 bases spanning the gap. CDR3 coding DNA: TGTGCCAGCAGTTACGTCATGGGAAAAATCCCTACAAGTAATCAGCCCCAGCATTTT. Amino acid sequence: CASSYVMGKIPTSNQPQHF.

CDR3 coding DNA: TGTGCCAGCAGTTTAGTGGGCGGCACCGGGGAGCTGTTTTTT. It encodes CASSLVGGTGELFF. The chain combines TRBV27 with TRBJ2-2; D remains ambiguous. Germline CDR1 MNHEY, CDR2 SMNVEV (reference sequence). The CDR3 covers 14 residues. Trimming took off 2 bases at V and 4 bases at J, with 8 bases between the two ends.

The CDR3 protein is CAWSKTIMGGGNYGYTF. CDR3 DNA: TGTGCCTGGAGTAAAACTATAATGGGAGGCGGGAACTATGGCTACACCTTC. The rearrangement links TRBV30 to TRBJ1-2, with D unresolved. The CDR3 consists of 17 residues. Per germline, CDR1 GTSNPN and CDR2 SVGIG (reference sequence). Trimming took off 2 bases at V and 2 bases at J, with 21 bases between the two ends. Variable domain in full (rest from reference TRBV30 and TRBJ1-2): SQTIHQWPATLVQPVGSPLSLECTVEGTSNPNLYWYRQAAGRGLQLLFYSVGIGQISSEVPQNLSASRPQDRQFILSSKKLLLSDSGFYLCAWSKTIMGGGNYGYTFGSGTRLTVV.

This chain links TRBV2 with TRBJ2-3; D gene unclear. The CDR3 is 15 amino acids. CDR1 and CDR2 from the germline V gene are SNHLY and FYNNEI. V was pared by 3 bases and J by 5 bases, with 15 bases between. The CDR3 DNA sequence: TGTGCCAGCAGTGACTGGGGTTCTGATGGAGATACGCAGTATTTT. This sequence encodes CASSDWGSDGDTQYF.

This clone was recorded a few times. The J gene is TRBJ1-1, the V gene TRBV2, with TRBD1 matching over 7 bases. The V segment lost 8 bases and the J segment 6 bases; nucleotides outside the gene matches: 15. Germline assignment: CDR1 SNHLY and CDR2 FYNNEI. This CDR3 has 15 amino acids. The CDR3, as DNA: TGTGCCAGCGTCCGGAGAGAGGGGGCGGGAGCTGAAGCTTTCTTT. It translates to CASVRREGAGAEAFF.

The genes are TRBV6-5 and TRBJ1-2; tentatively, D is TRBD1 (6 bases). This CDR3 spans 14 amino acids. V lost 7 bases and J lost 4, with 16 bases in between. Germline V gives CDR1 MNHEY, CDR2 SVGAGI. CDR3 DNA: TGTGCCAGCATCCTGGCAGGGGTTGGCTATGGCTACACCTTC. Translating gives CASILAGVGYGYTF.

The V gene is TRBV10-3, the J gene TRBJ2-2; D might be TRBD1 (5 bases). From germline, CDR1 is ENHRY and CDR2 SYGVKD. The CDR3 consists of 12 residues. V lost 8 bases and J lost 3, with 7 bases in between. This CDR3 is CAIQGYTGELFF. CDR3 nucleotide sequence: TGTGCCATCCAGGGATACACCGGGGAGCTGTTTTTT.

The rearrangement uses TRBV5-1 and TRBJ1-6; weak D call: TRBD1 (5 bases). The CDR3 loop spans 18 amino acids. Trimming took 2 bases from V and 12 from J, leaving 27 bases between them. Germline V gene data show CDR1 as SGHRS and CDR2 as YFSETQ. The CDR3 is CASSFGRGEKLPGVPLHF. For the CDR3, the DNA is TGCGCCAGCAGCTTTGGGAGGGGTGAGAAACTCCCCGGCGTACCCCTCCACTTT.

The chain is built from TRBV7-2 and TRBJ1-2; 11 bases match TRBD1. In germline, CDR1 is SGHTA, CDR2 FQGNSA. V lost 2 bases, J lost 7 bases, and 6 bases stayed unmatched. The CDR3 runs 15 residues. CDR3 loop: CASSLQPGQGGGYTF. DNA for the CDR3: TGTGCCAGCAGCTTACAACCGGGACAGGGGGGTGGCTACACCTTC.

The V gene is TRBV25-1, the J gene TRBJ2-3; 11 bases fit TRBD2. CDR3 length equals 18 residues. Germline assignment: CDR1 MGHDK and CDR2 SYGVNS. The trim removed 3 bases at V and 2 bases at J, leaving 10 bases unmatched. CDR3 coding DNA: TGTGCCAGCAGTGATCTCTCTAGCGGGGGGCCTTTCACAGATACGCAGTATTTT. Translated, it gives CASSDLSSGGPFTDTQYF.

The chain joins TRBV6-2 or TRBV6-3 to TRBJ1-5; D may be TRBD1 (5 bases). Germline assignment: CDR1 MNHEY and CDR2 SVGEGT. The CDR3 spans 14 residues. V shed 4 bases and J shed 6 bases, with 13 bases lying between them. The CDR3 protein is CASSSAGRTQPQHF. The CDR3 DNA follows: TGTGCCAGCAGTTCGGCAGGGCGGACTCAGCCCCAGCATTTT.

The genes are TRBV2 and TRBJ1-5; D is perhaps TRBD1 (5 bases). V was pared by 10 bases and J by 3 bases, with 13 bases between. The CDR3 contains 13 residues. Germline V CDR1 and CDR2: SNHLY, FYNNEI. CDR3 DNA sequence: TGTGCCACTTCATTGGGGGACAATCAGCCCCAGCATTTT. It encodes CATSLGDNQPQHF.

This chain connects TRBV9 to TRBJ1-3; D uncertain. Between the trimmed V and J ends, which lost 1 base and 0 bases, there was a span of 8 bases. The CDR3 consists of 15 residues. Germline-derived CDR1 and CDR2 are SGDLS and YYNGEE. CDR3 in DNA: TGTGCCAGCAGCGTAAAGGCTACCTCTGGAAACACCATATATTTT. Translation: CASSVKATSGNTIYF.

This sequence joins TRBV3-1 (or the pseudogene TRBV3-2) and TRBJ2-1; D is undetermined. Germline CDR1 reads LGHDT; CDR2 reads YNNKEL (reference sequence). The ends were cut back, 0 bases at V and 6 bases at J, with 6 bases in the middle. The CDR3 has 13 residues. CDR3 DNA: TGTGCCAGCAGCCAAGATAGATTCAATGAGCAGTTCTTC. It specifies CASSQDRFNEQFF.

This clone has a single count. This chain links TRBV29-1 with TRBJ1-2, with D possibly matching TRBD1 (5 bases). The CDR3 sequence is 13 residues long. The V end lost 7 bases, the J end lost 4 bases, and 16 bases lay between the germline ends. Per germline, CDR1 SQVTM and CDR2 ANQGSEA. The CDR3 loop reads CSGRGVGPYGYTF. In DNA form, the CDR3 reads TGCAGCGGTAGAGGGGTCGGTCCCTATGGCTACACCTTC.